Each of the 20 T cell receptor beta chains below was sequenced from the same sample in a study of blood T cell repertoires in COVID-19. Profiling relied on immunoSEQ multiplex PCR, and the TCRdb table lists in-frame clones only, not all of them. The sample gives about 310,000 clones, around 92% of which show up once; about a tenth is in the top ten. The sequencing input was PBMCs or T cells enriched from blood (not recorded which). These receptors all come from a woman aged 25 to 39 who had recovered from COVID-19.

The chain links TRBV7-2 to TRBJ2-5; D might be TRBD2 (5 bases). Germline V gene sequence: CDR1 SGHTA, CDR2 FQGNSA. Trimming stripped 2 bases from V and 5 bases from J, with 12 bases between. The CDR3 has 14 amino acids. The CDR3 DNA sequence: TGTGCCAGCAGCTTAAGGACCGGGGTGGAGACCCAGTACTTC. It is translated as CASSLRTGVETQYF.

V and J are TRBV7-8 and TRBJ1-2, with TRBD1 as a possible D gene (6 bases). The CDR3 is 13 amino acids. Per germline, CDR1 SGHVS and CDR2 FQNEAQ. V was cut by 1 base and J by 8 bases, with 11 bases left in between. The CDR3 nucleotides are TGTGCCAGCAGCTTAGAACAGGGAGGGGGCTACACCTTC. This sequence encodes CASSLEQGGGYTF.

This chain uses TRBV7-3 with TRBJ1-5; D not resolved. Trimming removed 2 bases at V and 5 bases at J, with 7 bases between. Germline V gene data show CDR1 as SGHTA and CDR2 as FQGTGA. The CDR3 sequence is 13 residues long. The CDR3 DNA is TGTGCCAGCAGCTTACAGGAAGATCAGCCCCAGCATTTT. It yields the protein CASSLQEDQPQHF.

The CDR3 DNA follows: TGTGCCAGCAGTACAATACCACAGGGTTTTTCTTTAACGAAGGAAAAACTGTTTTTT. As protein: CASSTIPQGFSLTKEKLFF. The chain is built from TRBV28 and TRBJ1-4; D may be TRBD1 (6 bases). Trimming pared 5 bases from V and 8 bases from J, leaving 30 bases between. Looked up from germline, CDR1 is MDHEN and CDR2 is SYDVKM. CDR3 length: 19 residues.

The rearrangement links TRBV18 to TRBJ1-3; perhaps TRBD1 as D (5 bases). This CDR3 is built from 14 residues. The germline gives CDR1 KGHSH, CDR2 LQKENI. V lost 5 bases and J 8 bases, leaving 16 bases between the germline ends. CDR3 loop: CASSINQGEDTIYF. CDR3 sequence (DNA): TGTGCCAGCTCAATCAACCAGGGCGAAGACACCATATATTTT.

This clone is a singleton in its sample. This CDR3 is CASSESTSSYNSPLHF. DNA of the CDR3: TGTGCCAGCAGTGAAAGCACTAGCTCCTATAATTCACCCCTCCACTTT. The V call is TRBV2, the J call TRBJ1-6, with D uncertain. The V gene's germline CDR1 is SNHLY and CDR2 FYNNEI. Trimming removed 2 bases from V and 0 bases from J, with 8 bases in between. The CDR3 is 16 amino acids.

This chain connects TRBV4-1 to TRBJ2-2; the match to TRBD1 covers 9 bases. V lost 5 bases and J lost 6; bases outside the gene matches: 7. Germline CDR1 MGHRA, CDR2 YSYEKL. The CDR3 is 15 residues long. The CDR3 nucleotides read TGCGCCAGCAGCAGAGGGACAGGGCTGGCCGGGGAGCTGTTTTTT. Protein sequence: CASSRGTGLAGELFF.

The chain joins TRBV6-5 to TRBJ1-2; the D is unclear. Trimming left V 4 bases short and J 5 bases short, with 5 bases between. The CDR3 contains 11 residues. In germline, CDR1 is MNHEY, CDR2 SVGAGI. The CDR3 DNA is TGTGCCAGCAGTTCCTTTTATGGCTACACCTTC. This sequence encodes CASSSFYGYTF.

In DNA form, the CDR3 reads TGTGCCAGCAGCCCCCGACAGGGGGCGAACACTGAAGCTTTCTTT. It is translated as CASSPRQGANTEAFF. The rearrangement uses TRBV11-2 and TRBJ1-1; 10 nucleotides align to TRBD1. The V gene's germline CDR1 is SGHAT and CDR2 FQNNGV. V was pared by 5 bases and J by 1 base, with 4 bases of the junction left unmatched. This CDR3 has 15 residues.

The chain joins TRBV2 to TRBJ2-1; tentatively, D is TRBD2 (7 bases). The CDR3 sequence is 13 residues long. The V gene's germline CDR1 is SNHLY and CDR2 FYNNEI. Trimming took off 7 bases at V and 7 bases at J, with 14 bases between the two ends. CDR3 in DNA: TGTGCCAGCAAGGGGGGGACATGGAATGAGCAGTTCTTC. This codes for CASKGGTWNEQFF.

This chain joins TRBV20-1 and TRBJ2-7; D call uncertain. The germline V and J ends were trimmed by 6 bases and 0 bases, with 6 bases remaining between them. There are 11 residues in the CDR3. Per germline, CDR1 DFQATT and CDR2 SNEGSKA (reference sequence). The CDR3 nucleotides are TGCAGTGCGCGAAACTCCTACGAGCAGTACTTC. Translated, it gives CSARNSYEQYF.

The chain combines TRBV6-5 with TRBJ2-5; unclear D gene. V lost 6 bases, J lost 4 bases, and 9 bases lay in between. CDR1 and CDR2 (germline): MNHEY, SVGAGI. This CDR3 comprises 12 residues. CDR3 nucleotide sequence: TGTGCCAGCAGGTCTAGAATAGAGACCCAGTACTTC. Translation gives CASRSRIETQYF.

The chain employs TRBV29-1 and TRBJ1-4, with 8 bases that match TRBD1. The ends lost 4 bases at V and 8 bases at J; junction bases unmatched: 3. This CDR3 spans 12 amino acids. Germline CDR1 reads SQVTM; CDR2 reads ANQGSEA. The CDR3 spells CSVGTGNEKLFF. CDR3 bases: TGCAGCGTTGGGACAGGGAACGAAAAACTGTTTTTT.

J is TRBJ1-6 and V is TRBV6-5; TRBD1 is a possible D gene (6 bases). CDR1 is MNHEY, CDR2 SVGAGI, per germline. The V and J ends lost 4 bases and 10 bases respectively, with 20 bases between them. The CDR3 covers 16 residues. CDR3 coding DNA: TGTGCCAGCAGTTCCGAAGCAGGGGAAACCGGATCACCCCTCCACTTT. Translating gives CASSSEAGETGSPLHF.

For the CDR3, the DNA is TGTGCCAGCAGCCCACTATATTCGACAGGGAAAGAGACCCAGTACTTC. Amino acids: CASSPLYSTGKETQYF. The chain combines TRBV14 with TRBJ2-5; TRBD1 matches 7 bases. V trimming: 4 bases; J trimming: 3 bases; junction bases outside the gene matches: 11. This CDR3 contains 16 residues. Germline CDR1 SGHDN, CDR2 FVKESK.

J is TRBJ1-1 and V is TRBV4-1; D is ambiguous. Germline V gene data show CDR1 as MGHRA and CDR2 as YSYEKL. CDR3 size: 15 residues. Deletions cut 0 bases from V and 2 bases from J, with 10 bases between. CDR3 bases: TGCGCCAGCAGCCAAGAGACGGGAATCAACACTGAAGCTTTCTTT. This gives the protein CASSQETGINTEAFF.

The CDR3 here is CASSLGGLPSYNEQFF. In DNA, the CDR3 is TGTGCCAGCAGCTTAGGGGGACTCCCCTCCTACAATGAGCAGTTCTTC. The chain combines TRBV7-2 with TRBJ2-1, with D tentatively TRBD2 (6 bases). V was clipped by 1 base and J by 0 bases, with 10 bases between them. Per germline, CDR1 SGHTA and CDR2 FQGNSA. The CDR3 runs to 16 residues.

The chain couples TRBV6-5 to TRBJ1-1; 9 bases are shared with TRBD1. The trim removed 5 bases at V and 5 bases at J, leaving 9 bases unmatched. This CDR3 has 15 residues. Germline values: CDR1 MNHEY, CDR2 SVGAGI. The CDR3 loop is CASSHLGQGGTEAFF. As DNA, the CDR3 is TGTGCCAGCAGTCACCTGGGACAGGGAGGGACTGAAGCTTTCTTT.

Here the CDR3 DNA reads TGTGCCAGCAGCGACTACAGGGGGCTCATAGCCAAAAACATTCAGTACTTC. Translating gives CASSDYRGLIAKNIQYF. The chain carries TRBV11-2 and TRBJ2-4, with 9 bases lining up with TRBD1. This CDR3 is 17 amino acids long. The germline V gene encodes CDR1 SGHAT and CDR2 FQNNGV. After removal of 5 bases from V and 0 bases from J, the junction contained 8 bases not matched to a gene.

The chain links TRBV7-3 to TRBJ1-1; the D is unclear. The CDR3 is made up of 12 amino acids. V was shortened by 5 bases and J by 10 bases, with 14 bases between the two germline ends. Germline loops: CDR1 SGHTA, CDR2 FQGTGA. The DNA for the CDR3 is TGTGCCAGCAGCATACCACCGTCGAGAGCTTTCTTT. Translation gives CASSIPPSRAFF.